Listed below are T cell receptor beta chains from one sample, sequenced in a study of cytomegalovirus exposure and HLA in healthy donors. Using immunoSEQ multiplex PCR, the repertoire was profiled, and TCRdb retains in-frame clones only, with some absent. The repertoire holds about 180,000 clones, with roughly nine tenths as singletons. The sample taken for sequencing was PBMCs. The receptors stem from a man younger than 30 in good health and CMV-seropositive. Both conserved end residues are part of each CDR3. The order of the fields is D gene, clone size, J gene, V gene, CDR3 DNA, CDR3 protein. The D gene is left open where the match is weak. Clone size appears in some rows only: once, few, many, or a class for an expanded clone.

D: TRBD2
size: NA
J: TRBJ2-7
V: TRBV29-1
DNA: TGCAGCGTTGAAAAAGCGGGAGTCACCTACGAGCAGTACTTC
CDR3: CSVEKAGVTYEQYF

D: TRBD2
size: NA
J: TRBJ2-1
V: TRBV4-3
DNA: TGCGCCAGCAGCCTAACCGGGACTAGCAATGAGCAGTTCTTC
CDR3: CASSLTGTSNEQFF

D: TRBD1
size: NA
J: TRBJ2-7
V: TRBV13
DNA: TGTGCCAGCAGCCTTACAGGGGAAAGGTCCTACGAGCAGTACTTC
CDR3: CASSLTGERSYEQYF

D: TRBD1
size: NA
J: TRBJ1-1
V: TRBV29-1
DNA: TGCAGCGTCGATAGGGGGCGCGGAGCTTTCTTT
CDR3: CSVDRGRGAFF

D: TRBD1
size: NA
J: TRBJ2-7
V: TRBV4-3
DNA: TGCGCCAGCAGCCCCCGTAGGGACAGGGATTCCTACGAGCAGTACTTC
CDR3: CASSPRRDRDSYEQYF

D: NA
size: NA
J: TRBJ2-7
V: TRBV11-2
DNA: TGTGCCAGCAGCTTAAGGGGGGGCCCCTACGAGCAGTACTTC
CDR3: CASSLRGGPYEQYF

D: NA
size: once
J: TRBJ2-7
V: TRBV6-1
DNA: TGTGCCAGCAGGCCCCGGGACTCGTCTTTGGGGGAGCAGTACTTC
CDR3: CASRPRDSSLGEQYF

D: NA
size: few
J: TRBJ2-6
V: TRBV27
DNA: TGTGCCAGCAGTTACACAGGAGCTGGATCTGGGGCCAACGTCCTGACTTTC
CDR3: CASSYTGAGSGANVLTF

D: NA
size: NA
J: TRBJ1-1
V: TRBV6-1
DNA: TGTGCCAGCAGTGAAGTCTGGCCAGGGAGGGTGAACACTGAAGCTTTCTTT
CDR3: CASSEVWPGRVNTEAFF

D: TRBD2
size: medium-sized
J: TRBJ2-1
V: TRBV5-5
DNA: TGTGCCAGCGAACGGACTAGCTCCTCCTACAATGAGCAGTTCTTC
CDR3: CASERTSSSYNEQFF

D: NA
size: NA
J: TRBJ2-5
V: TRBV6-1
DNA: TGTGCCAGCGGAGCCGGGACGGAGGGGGAGACCCAGTACTTC
CDR3: CASGAGTEGETQYF

D: NA
size: NA
J: TRBJ2-4
V: TRBV7-8
DNA: TGTGCCAGCAGCTCAAATGGGCGGGGGCTAGCCAAAAACATTCAGTACTTC
CDR3: CASSSNGRGLAKNIQYF

D: TRBD1
size: NA
J: TRBJ1-1
V: TRBV28
DNA: TGTGCCAGTACGACCGGGACAGGGGGGGAAGCTTTCTTT
CDR3: CASTTGTGGEAFF

D: TRBD2
size: NA
J: TRBJ2-1
V: TRBV7-9
DNA: TGTGCCAGCAGCCCAGCTAGCGGGGGGCCTCTCTACAATGAGCAGTTCTTC
CDR3: CASSPASGGPLYNEQFF

D: TRBD1
size: NA
J: TRBJ1-3
V: TRBV15
DNA: TGTGCCACCAGCAGCAAGACAGGGGGGGGAAACACCATATATTTT
CDR3: CATSSKTGGGNTIYF

D: NA
size: NA
J: TRBJ1-1
V: TRBV7-2
DNA: TGTGCCAGCACCCACTCAGGTCACAGGGCTGAAGCTTTCTTT
CDR3: CASTHSGHRAEAFF

D: TRBD1
size: NA
J: TRBJ1-1
V: TRBV10-3
DNA: TGTGCCACCGCATACCGGGCGGGACAGGGGAACACTGAAGCTTTCTTT
CDR3: CATAYRAGQGNTEAFF

D: NA
size: NA
J: TRBJ1-5
V: TRBV7-9
DNA: TGTGCCAGCAGCTTAGATGGGGGGGGCCTCCAGCATTTT
CDR3: CASSLDGGGLQHF

D: TRBD1
size: NA
J: TRBJ2-7
V: TRBV27
DNA: TGTGCCAGCTACCCAACAGGGGCCCTGGCCTACGAGCAGTACTTC
CDR3: CASYPTGALAYEQYF

D: TRBD2
size: NA
J: TRBJ2-1
V: TRBV6-5
DNA: TGTGCCAGCAGTGGGACTAGCGGGGGGTCCGTGGAGCAGTTCTTC
CDR3: CASSGTSGGSVEQFF

D: NA
size: NA
J: TRBJ2-3
V: TRBV13
DNA: TGTGCCAGCAGCCCCCCCCTTCGGGACTCCTTCACAGATACGCAGTATTTT
CDR3: CASSPPLRDSFTDTQYF

D: TRBD2
size: NA
J: TRBJ2-2
V: TRBV6-6
DNA: TGTGCCAGCAGCCAGACTAGCGGGGGGAACACCGGGGAGCTGTTTTTT
CDR3: CASSQTSGGNTGELFF

D: NA
size: few
J: TRBJ1-2
V: TRBV7-9
DNA: TGTGCCAGCAGCCGGAGCAGCTATGCTACTTTC
CDR3: CASSRSSYATF

D: TRBD2
size: NA
J: TRBJ2-2
V: TRBV5-1
DNA: TGCGCCAGCAGCTTGGCCCCTAGACTAGCGGGGCTGAACACCGGGGAGCTGTTTTTT
CDR3: CASSLAPRLAGLNTGELFF

D: NA
size: NA
J: TRBJ2-5
V: TRBV6-5
DNA: TGTGCCAGCAGTTACGGCGGAGGAAAAGGAGAGACCCAGTACTTC
CDR3: CASSYGGGKGETQYF

D: NA
size: NA
J: TRBJ1-2
V: TRBV28
DNA: TGTGCCAGCAGTTTACTAGCTATAATATCTAACTATGGCTACACCTTC
CDR3: CASSLLAIISNYGYTF

D: NA
size: NA
J: TRBJ2-7
V: TRBV7-2
DNA: TGTGCCAGCAGCTTAGCAGTGACAGCTTACACCCTCCAACATAACTACGAGCAGTACTTC
CDR3: CASSLAVTAYTLQHNYEQYF

D: NA
size: NA
J: TRBJ1-5
V: TRBV9
DNA: TGTGCCAGCAGCGTAGATGGTGGCAGTAATCAGCCCCAGCATTTT
CDR3: CASSVDGGSNQPQHF

D: TRBD1
size: few
J: TRBJ1-5
V: TRBV7-9
DNA: TGTGCCAGCAGCTTAGTAAGGCAGACAGGGGGTCAGCCCCAGCATTTT
CDR3: CASSLVRQTGGQPQHF

D: NA
size: NA
J: TRBJ1-6
V: TRBV27
DNA: NA
CDR3: CASSSSGGAFYSPLHF

D: TRBD2
size: NA
J: TRBJ2-7
V: TRBV29-1
DNA: TGCAGCGTTGAAGATGGTCGGCTAGCGGGAGAGTCCTACGAGCAGTACTTC
CDR3: CSVEDGRLAGESYEQYF

D: TRBD2
size: NA
J: TRBJ2-5
V: TRBV7-9
DNA: TGTGCCAGCAGCTTACGCCGGGGGGGCCTGGGAGAGACCCAGTACTTC
CDR3: CASSLRRGGLGETQYF

D: NA
size: NA
J: TRBJ2-7
V: TRBV7-9
DNA: TGTGCCAGCAGCTTATCTACGATGAGGACAGATAGTCCCTACGAGCAGTACTTC
CDR3: CASSLSTMRTDSPYEQYF

D: NA
size: few
J: TRBJ2-7
V: TRBV7-9
DNA: TGTGCCAGCAGCCCAGGCCACGAGCAGTACTTC
CDR3: CASSPGHEQYF

D: NA
size: NA
J: TRBJ2-5
V: TRBV5-4
DNA: TGTGCCAGCAGCTTGGAGGCGGGGGCGCAAGAGACCCAGTACTTC
CDR3: CASSLEAGAQETQYF

D: NA
size: NA
J: TRBJ1-1
V: TRBV19
DNA: TGTGCCACCCGGGCGGGGGATTCCGTGAACACTGAAGCTTTCTTT
CDR3: CATRAGDSVNTEAFF

D: NA
size: few
J: TRBJ1-6
V: TRBV30
DNA: TGTGCCTGGGCGGGACTTTATAATTCACCCCTCCACTTT
CDR3: CAWAGLYNSPLHF

D: NA
size: NA
J: TRBJ1-5
V: TRBV7-2
DNA: TGTGCCAGCAGCGAGGGGGGGGGACAGCCCCAGCATTTT
CDR3: CASSEGGGQPQHF

D: TRBD1
size: NA
J: TRBJ1-3
V: TRBV18
DNA: TGTGCCAGCTCACCAGAGGGGGCTGGGAACACCATATATTTT
CDR3: CASSPEGAGNTIYF

D: NA
size: NA
J: TRBJ1-1
V: TRBV5-8
DNA: TGTGCCAGCAGCTTGGGGGCCTTATACGGAATATACACTGAAGCTTTCTTT
CDR3: CASSLGALYGIYTEAFF

D: TRBD1
size: NA
J: TRBJ1-2
V: TRBV6-5
DNA: TGTGCCAGCAGTTATGGGACAGGGGGCTATGGCTACACCTTC
CDR3: CASSYGTGGYGYTF

D: NA
size: NA
J: TRBJ2-5
V: TRBV27
DNA: TGTGCCAGCAGTTTGCTCGGGTCCTCATTCAAAGAGACCCAGTACTTC
CDR3: CASSLLGSSFKETQYF

D: TRBD1
size: NA
J: TRBJ2-7
V: TRBV9
DNA: TGTGCCAGCAGCCCGACCGGGACAGGGGCCTACGAGCAGTACTTC
CDR3: CASSPTGTGAYEQYF

D: TRBD1
size: NA
J: TRBJ1-1
V: TRBV28
DNA: TGTGCCAGCAGCCCCAGTCCCCCGGGACAGGGGGTACTGGTAGCTTTCTTT
CDR3: CASSPSPPGQGVLVAFF

D: NA
size: once
J: TRBJ2-7
V: TRBV6-5
DNA: TGTGCCAGTAGCCCTGGTTTGACCTACGAGCAGTACTTC
CDR3: CASSPGLTYEQYF

D: TRBD1
size: NA
J: TRBJ2-1
V: TRBV9
DNA: TGTGCCAGCAGCGGACAGGGTTCCTACAATGAGCAGTTCTTC
CDR3: CASSGQGSYNEQFF

D: TRBD1
size: NA
J: TRBJ1-2
V: TRBV28
DNA: TGTGCCAGCGGAGGGGACAGGGGATTAGGAGGCTACACCTTC
CDR3: CASGGDRGLGGYTF

D: TRBD1
size: NA
J: TRBJ2-1
V: TRBV5-1
DNA: TGCGCCAGCAGCTTGACAGGGGTAGACTCCAATGAGCAGTTCTTC
CDR3: CASSLTGVDSNEQFF

D: TRBD1
size: NA
J: TRBJ2-7
V: TRBV10-1
DNA: TGCGCCAGTTCTGATGACCAGACAGGGGGCGCGAGGGAGCAGTACTTC
CDR3: CASSDDQTGGAREQYF

D: NA
size: NA
J: TRBJ1-2
V: TRBV18
DNA: TGTGCCAGCTCGCGAACAGGAATGGATGGCTACACCTTC
CDR3: CASSRTGMDGYTF

D: NA
size: NA
J: TRBJ2-5
V: TRBV2
DNA: TGTGCCAGAGGGGGAGGGACTGCCATCCAAGAGACCCAGTACTTC
CDR3: CARGGGTAIQETQYF

D: NA
size: NA
J: TRBJ2-7
V: TRBV11-3
DNA: TGTGCCAGCACCATGGGTGGGCTGGAGCAGTACTTC
CDR3: CASTMGGLEQYF

D: NA
size: few
J: TRBJ1-5
V: TRBV13
DNA: TGTGCCAGCAACCTAGAGCCCCAGCCCCAGCATTTT
CDR3: CASNLEPQPQHF

D: NA
size: NA
J: TRBJ2-3
V: TRBV5-8
DNA: TGTGCCAGCAGCTTGACAGGGGGGGAGACAGATACGCAGTATTTT
CDR3: CASSLTGGETDTQYF

D: NA
size: NA
J: TRBJ1-2
V: TRBV28
DNA: TGTGCCAGCAGTTTTGGGCAGCTGTTAAGAGGCTACACCTTC
CDR3: CASSFGQLLRGYTF

D: TRBD2
size: NA
J: TRBJ2-5
V: TRBV7-2
DNA: TGTGCCAGCAGACCGGGACTAGCGGGGTATTTTTCGGTGGAGACCCAGTACTTC
CDR3: CASRPGLAGYFSVETQYF

D: NA
size: few
J: TRBJ1-3
V: TRBV5-1
DNA: TGCGCCAGCAGCCCGTGGGACACAGGCTCTGGAAACACCATATATTTT
CDR3: CASSPWDTGSGNTIYF

D: NA
size: NA
J: TRBJ1-2
V: TRBV6-1
DNA: TGTGCCAGCAGTGAATACGAGAGGACAGCCTATGGCTACACCTTC
CDR3: CASSEYERTAYGYTF

D: NA
size: once
J: TRBJ2-7
V: TRBV5-1
DNA: TGCGCCAGCAGCTCCGCCGGGGGAGCCGAGCAGTACTTC
CDR3: CASSSAGGAEQYF

D: NA
size: NA
J: TRBJ2-5
V: TRBV4-1
DNA: TGCGCCAGCAGCCAAGCTGGCAGGCTTGGAGAGACCCAGTACTTC
CDR3: CASSQAGRLGETQYF